This T cell receptor (beta chain) was sequenced for a study of blood T cell repertoires in COVID-19. Clones were read by immunoSEQ multiplex PCR, and TCRdb kept only the in-frame ones, dropping some. The sample consists of approximately 89,000 clones, roughly 95% of them appearing once. Material for sequencing was peripheral blood. The receptor was isolated from a human donor with active COVID-19. The donor label of this sample is uncertain.

CDR3 sequence reads: CASSTRTGTQPQHF. CDR3 DNA sequence: TGTGCCAGTAGTACTCGGACAGGGACTCAGCCCCAGCATTTT. This sequence joins TRBV19 and TRBJ1-5; 8 bases line up with TRBD1. This CDR3 has 14 amino acids. V was clipped by 4 bases and J by 6 bases; unmatched bases: 5. Germline-derived CDR1 and CDR2 are LNHDA and SQIVND (reference sequence).